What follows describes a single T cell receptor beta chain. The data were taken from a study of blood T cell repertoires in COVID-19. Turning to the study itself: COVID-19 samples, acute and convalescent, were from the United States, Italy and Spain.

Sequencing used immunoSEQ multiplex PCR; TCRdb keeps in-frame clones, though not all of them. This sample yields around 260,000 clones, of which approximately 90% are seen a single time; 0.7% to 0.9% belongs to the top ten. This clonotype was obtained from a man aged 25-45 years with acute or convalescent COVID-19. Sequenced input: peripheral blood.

CDR3 amino acids: CASSLGQRVAGRSYEQYF. CDR3 bases: TGTGCCAGCAGCTTAGGCCAGCGGGTAGCGGGAAGATCCTACGAGCAGTACTTC. This chain connects TRBV5-4 to TRBJ2-7; TRBD2 matches at 8 bases. Germline values: CDR1 SGHNT, CDR2 YYREEE (reference sequence). The CDR3 has 18 amino acids. V shed 2 bases, J shed 1 base, and the junction held 14 bases outside the gene matches.